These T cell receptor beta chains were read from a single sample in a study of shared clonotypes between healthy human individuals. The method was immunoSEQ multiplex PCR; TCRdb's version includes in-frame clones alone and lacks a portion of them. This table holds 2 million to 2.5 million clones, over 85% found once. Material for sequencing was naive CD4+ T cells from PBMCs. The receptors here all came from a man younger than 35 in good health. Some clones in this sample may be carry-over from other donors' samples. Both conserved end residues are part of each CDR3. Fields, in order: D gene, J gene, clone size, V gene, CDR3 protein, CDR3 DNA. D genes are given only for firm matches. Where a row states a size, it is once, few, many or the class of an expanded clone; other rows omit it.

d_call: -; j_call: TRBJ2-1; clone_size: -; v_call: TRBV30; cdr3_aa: CAWTRVAYNEQFF; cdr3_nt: TGTGCCTGGACGCGCGTAGCCTACAATGAGCAGTTCTTC
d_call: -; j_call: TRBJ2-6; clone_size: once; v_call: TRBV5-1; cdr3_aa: CASSPRLGSGANVLTF; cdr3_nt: TGCGCCAGCAGCCCACGACTGGGCTCTGGGGCCAACGTCCTGACTTTC
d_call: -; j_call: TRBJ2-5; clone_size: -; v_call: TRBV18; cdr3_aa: CASSWGGQETQYF; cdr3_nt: TGTGCCAGCTCCTGGGGCGGACAAGAGACCCAGTACTTC
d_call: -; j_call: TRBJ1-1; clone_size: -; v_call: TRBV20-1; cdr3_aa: CSSLWNTEAFF; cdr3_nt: TGCAGTAGTTTGTGGAACACTGAAGCTTTCTTT
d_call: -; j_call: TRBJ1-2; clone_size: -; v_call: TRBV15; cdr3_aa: CATSRDLDANYGYTF; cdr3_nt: TGTGCCACCAGCAGAGATTTAGACGCAAACTATGGCTACACCTTC
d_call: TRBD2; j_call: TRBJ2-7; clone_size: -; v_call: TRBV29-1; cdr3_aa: CSVEPGGLNEQYF; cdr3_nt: TGCAGCGTTGAACCGGGAGGGCTGAACGAGCAGTACTTC
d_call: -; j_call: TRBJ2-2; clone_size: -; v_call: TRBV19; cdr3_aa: CASSIGQPVRTGELFF; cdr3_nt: TGTGCCAGTAGTATAGGCCAGCCAGTACGCACCGGGGAGCTGTTTTTT
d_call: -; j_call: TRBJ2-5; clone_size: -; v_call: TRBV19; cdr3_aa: CASRIGGAGQETQYF; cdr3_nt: TGTGCCAGTAGAATAGGGGGGGCAGGCCAAGAGACCCAGTACTTC
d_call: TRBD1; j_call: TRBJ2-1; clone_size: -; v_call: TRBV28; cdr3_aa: CASSFTGGQFF; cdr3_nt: TGTGCCAGCAGTTTTACAGGGGGGCAGTTCTTC
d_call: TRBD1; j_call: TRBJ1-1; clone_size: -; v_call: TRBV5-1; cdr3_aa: CASSSGQGVGTEAFF; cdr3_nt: TGCGCCAGCAGCTCTGGACAGGGGGTGGGCACTGAAGCTTTCTTT
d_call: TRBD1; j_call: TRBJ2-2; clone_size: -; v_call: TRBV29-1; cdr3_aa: CSVRRGQAGTGELFF; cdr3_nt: TGCAGCGTGAGGAGGGGACAGGCAGGCACCGGGGAGCTGTTTTTT
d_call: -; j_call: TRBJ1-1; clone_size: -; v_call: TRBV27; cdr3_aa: CASSLQRRGTEAFF; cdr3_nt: TGTGCCAGCAGTTTACAGCGGCGGGGCACTGAAGCTTTCTTT
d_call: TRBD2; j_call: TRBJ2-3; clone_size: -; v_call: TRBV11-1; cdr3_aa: CASSPRGLAGGIADTQYF; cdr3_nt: TGTGCCAGCAGCCCCCGTGGACTAGCGGGAGGTATTGCAGATACGCAGTATTTT
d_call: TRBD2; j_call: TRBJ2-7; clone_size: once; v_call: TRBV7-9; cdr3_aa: CASSLVPTSGRASYEQYF; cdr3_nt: TGTGCCAGCAGCTTAGTCCCGACTAGCGGGAGGGCCTCCTACGAGCAGTACTTC
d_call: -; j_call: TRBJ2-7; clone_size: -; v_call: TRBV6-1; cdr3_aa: CASSPGISYEQYF; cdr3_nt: TGTGCCAGCAGCCCAGGGATCTCCTACGAGCAGTACTTC
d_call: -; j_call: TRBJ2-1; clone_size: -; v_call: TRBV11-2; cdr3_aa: CASSPTPGGIEQFF; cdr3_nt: TGTGCCAGCAGCCCCACCCCAGGCGGGATTGAGCAGTTCTTC
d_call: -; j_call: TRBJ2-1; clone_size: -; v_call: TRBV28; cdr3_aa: CASTSHGSRDNEQFF; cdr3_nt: TGTGCCAGCACTAGTCACGGGTCTAGGGACAATGAGCAGTTCTTC
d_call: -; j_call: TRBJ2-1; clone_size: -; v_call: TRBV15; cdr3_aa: CATSNGNYNEQFF; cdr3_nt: TGTGCCACCAGCAACGGGAACTACAATGAGCAGTTCTTC
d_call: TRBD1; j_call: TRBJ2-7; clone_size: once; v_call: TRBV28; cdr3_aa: CASSRDRERSYEQYF; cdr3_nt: TGTGCCAGCAGCCGTGACAGGGAAAGGTCCTACGAGCAGTACTTC
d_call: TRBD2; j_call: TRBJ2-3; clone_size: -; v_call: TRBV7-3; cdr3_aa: CASSPNAGGTGTQYF; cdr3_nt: TGTGCCAGCAGCCCAAATGCGGGGGGCACGGGTACGCAGTATTTT
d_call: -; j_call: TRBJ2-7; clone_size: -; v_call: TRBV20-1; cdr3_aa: CSARGSYEQYF; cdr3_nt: TGCAGTGCTAGAGGGTCGTACGAGCAGTACTTC
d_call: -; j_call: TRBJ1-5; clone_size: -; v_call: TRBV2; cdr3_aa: CASSEAAGVRGQPQHF; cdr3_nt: TGTGCCAGCAGTGAAGCTGCAGGGGTTCGGGGTCAGCCCCAGCATTTT
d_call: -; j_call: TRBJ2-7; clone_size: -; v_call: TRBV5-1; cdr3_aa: CASSLVVNSYEQYF; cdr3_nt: TGCGCCAGCAGCTTGGTTGTCAACTCCTACGAGCAGTACTTC
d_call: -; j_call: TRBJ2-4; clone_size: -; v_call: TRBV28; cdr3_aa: CASSPHGAGTQNIQYF; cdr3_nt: TGTGCCAGCAGTCCCCACGGAGCCGGGACTCAAAACATTCAGTACTTC
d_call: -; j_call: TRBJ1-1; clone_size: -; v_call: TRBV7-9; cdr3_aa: CARSQGGTEAFF; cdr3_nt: TGTGCCAGGAGTCAGGGTGGGACTGAAGCTTTCTTT